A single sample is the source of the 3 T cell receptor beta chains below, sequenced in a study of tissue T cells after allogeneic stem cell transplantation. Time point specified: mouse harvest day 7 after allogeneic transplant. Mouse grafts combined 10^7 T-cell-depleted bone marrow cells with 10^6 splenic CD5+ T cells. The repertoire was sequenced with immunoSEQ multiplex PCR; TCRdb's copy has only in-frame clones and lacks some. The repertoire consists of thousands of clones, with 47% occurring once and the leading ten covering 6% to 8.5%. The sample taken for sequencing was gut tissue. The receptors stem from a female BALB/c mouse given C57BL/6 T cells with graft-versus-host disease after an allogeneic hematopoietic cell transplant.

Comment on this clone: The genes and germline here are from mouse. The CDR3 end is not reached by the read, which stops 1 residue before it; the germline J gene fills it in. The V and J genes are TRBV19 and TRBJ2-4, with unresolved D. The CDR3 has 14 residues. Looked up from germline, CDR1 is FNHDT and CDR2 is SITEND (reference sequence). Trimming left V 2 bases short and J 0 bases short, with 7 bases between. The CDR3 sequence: CASSIRVSQNTLYF. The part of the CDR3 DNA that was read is TGTGCCAGCAGTATCCGGGTTAGTCAAAACACCTTGTAC. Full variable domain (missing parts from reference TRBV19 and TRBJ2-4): GGIITQTPKFLIGQEGQKLTLKCQQNFNHDTMYWYRQDSGKGLRLIYYSITENDLQKGDLSEGYDASREKKSSFSLTVTSAQKNEMAVFLCASSIRVSQNTLYFGAGTRLSVL.

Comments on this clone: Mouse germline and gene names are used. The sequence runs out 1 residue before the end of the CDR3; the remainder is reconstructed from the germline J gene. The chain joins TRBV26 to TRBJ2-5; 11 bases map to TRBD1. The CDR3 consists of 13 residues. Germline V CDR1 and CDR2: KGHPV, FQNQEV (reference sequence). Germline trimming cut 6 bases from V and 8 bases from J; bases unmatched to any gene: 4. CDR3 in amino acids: CASSRDRGGTQYF. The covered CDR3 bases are TGTGCCAGCAGCCGGGACAGGGGGGGCACCCAGTAC.

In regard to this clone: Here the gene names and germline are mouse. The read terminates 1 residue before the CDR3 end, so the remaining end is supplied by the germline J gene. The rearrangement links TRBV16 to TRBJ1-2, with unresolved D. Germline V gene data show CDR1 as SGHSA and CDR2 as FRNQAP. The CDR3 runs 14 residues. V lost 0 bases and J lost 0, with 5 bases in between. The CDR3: CASSLDTANSDYTF. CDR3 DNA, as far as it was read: TGTGCAAGCAGCTTAGATACGGCAAACTCCGACTACACC. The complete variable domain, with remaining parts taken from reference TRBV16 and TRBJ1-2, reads NAGVIQTPRHKVTGKGQEATLWCEPISGHSAVFWYRQTIVQGLEFLTYFRNQAPIDDSGMPKERFSAQMPNQSHSTLKIQSTQPQDSAVYLCASSLDTANSDYTFGSGTRLLVI.